Listed below are T cell receptor beta chains from one sample, sequenced in a study of regulatory T cells in long-lasting Graves disease. TCRdb reprocessed the multiplex PCR reads via MiXCR and lists one record per CDR3 protein. The sample shows 650,000 to 700,000 distinct CDR3 sequences, about 30% of them seen only once. The material sequenced was peripheral blood mononuclear cells (PBMCs), taken when the disease was refractory, from a patient treated with antithyroid drugs. The receptors shown here come from a female donor with Graves disease. Each CDR3 is given with its conserved first and last residue. The order of the fields is J gene, V gene, clone size, D gene, CDR3 DNA, CDR3 protein. D genes are given only for firm matches. Clone size is given for some rows only: seen once, a few or many times, or a class if the clone is expanded.

j_gene: TRBJ2-7; v_gene: TRBV28; abundance: .; d_gene: TRBD1; CDR3nt: TGTGCCAGCAGTAGCCGGGACAGGGGCTCCTACGAGCAGTACTTC; CDR3aa: CASSSRDRGSYEQYF
j_gene: TRBJ1-1; v_gene: TRBV14; abundance: .; d_gene: .; CDR3nt: TGTGCCAGCAGCCAAGTTGAAAACACTGAAGCTTTCTTT; CDR3aa: CASSQVENTEAFF
j_gene: TRBJ1-1; v_gene: TRBV5-1; abundance: .; d_gene: .; CDR3nt: TGCGCCAGCGCAGGGATCGGGAACACTGAAGCTTTCTTT; CDR3aa: CASAGIGNTEAFF
j_gene: TRBJ1-2; v_gene: TRBV9; abundance: few; d_gene: TRBD1; CDR3nt: TGTGCCAGCAGCGCCCATGCGGGACAGGGGGCTTCTAACTATGGCTACACCTTC; CDR3aa: CASSAHAGQGASNYGYTF
j_gene: TRBJ1-4; v_gene: TRBV6-2/TRBV6-3; abundance: .; d_gene: .; CDR3nt: TGTGCCAGCAGTTACCGGGAGATTAATGAAAAACTGTTTTTT; CDR3aa: CASSYREINEKLFF
j_gene: TRBJ2-5; v_gene: TRBV7-9; abundance: few; d_gene: .; CDR3nt: TGTGCCAGCAGCCCTCCAGGCCCAGGCGAGACCCAGTACTTC; CDR3aa: CASSPPGPGETQYF
j_gene: TRBJ2-5; v_gene: TRBV3-1; abundance: few; d_gene: TRBD2; CDR3nt: TGTGCCAGCAGCCATACGACGGGCGGGGGAGAGACCCAGTACTTC; CDR3aa: CASSHTTGGGETQYF
j_gene: TRBJ2-7; v_gene: TRBV12-3/TRBV12-4; abundance: .; d_gene: .; CDR3nt: TGTGCCAGCAGTTTAGGGCAGATCTTCTCCTACGAGCAGTACTTC; CDR3aa: CASSLGQIFSYEQYF
j_gene: TRBJ2-5; v_gene: TRBV6-1; abundance: many; d_gene: .; CDR3nt: TGTGCCAGCAGTGAAGCTTGGGGGATTGGACAAGAGACCCAGTACTTC; CDR3aa: CASSEAWGIGQETQYF
j_gene: TRBJ1-5; v_gene: TRBV28; abundance: many; d_gene: TRBD1; CDR3nt: TGTGCCAGCCTCGACAGGGTGGAACAGCCCCAGCATTTT; CDR3aa: CASLDRVEQPQHF
j_gene: TRBJ2-5; v_gene: TRBV20-1; abundance: .; d_gene: .; CDR3nt: TGCAGTGCTGAGAAACAAGAGACCCAGTACTTC; CDR3aa: CSAEKQETQYF
j_gene: TRBJ1-2; v_gene: TRBV7-3; abundance: .; d_gene: .; CDR3nt: TGTGCCAGCAGCCCAACGGGGGGGGCGGACTATGGCTACACCTTC; CDR3aa: CASSPTGGADYGYTF
j_gene: TRBJ1-2; v_gene: TRBV18; abundance: .; d_gene: .; CDR3nt: TGTGCCAGCCCACCAGAGCAGGCCAACTATGGCTACACCTTC; CDR3aa: CASPPEQANYGYTF
j_gene: TRBJ1-2; v_gene: TRBV6-2/TRBV6-3; abundance: .; d_gene: TRBD1; CDR3nt: TGTGCCAGCAGCTCGACAGGGTCTGATGGCTACACCTTC; CDR3aa: CASSSTGSDGYTF
j_gene: TRBJ1-1; v_gene: TRBV12-3/TRBV12-4; abundance: many; d_gene: .; CDR3nt: .; CDR3aa: CASSFRARGTGAFF
j_gene: TRBJ1-2; v_gene: TRBV7-8; abundance: few; d_gene: .; CDR3nt: TGTGCCAGCAGCTTAGTGGGGGTGCGAGGGGCTAACTATGGCTACACCTTC; CDR3aa: CASSLVGVRGANYGYTF